The T cell receptor beta chain described here comes from a study of cytomegalovirus exposure and HLA in healthy donors. General study points: Excluded were some V segments that proved indistinguishable, including TRBV6-2 and TRBV6-3.

Amplification used 60 Vbeta primers and 13 Jbeta primers. Generated by immunoSEQ multiplex PCR, the TCRdb table keeps only in-frame clones and is missing some. The repertoire holds 160,000 or so clones, with roughly 80% as singletons. A note on this clone: Its antigen is unidentified.

Samples came from healthy bone marrow donors. Trimming at V came to 4 bases and at J to 4 bases, leaving 10 bases not matched to a gene. The CDR3 length is 16 residues. The germline CDR1 and CDR2 sequences are SGHRS and YFSETQ. Sample: PBMCs. V gene TRBV5-1 combines with J gene TRBJ2-2, with 7 bases that match TRBD2. The sequence came from a woman aged 25 to 39 in good health and CMV-seronegative. The CDR3, as DNA: TGCGCCAGCAGCCCTGAGCGGGGCGTGGTCACCGGGGAGCTGTTTTTT. Translating gives CASSPERGVVTGELFF.